Sequencing of this TCR beta chain was carried out in a study of monozygotic twins with inflammatory bowel disease. As concerns this clonotype: Its antigen is still unknown.

This CDR3 has 13 amino acids. The germline V gene has CDR1 LGHNT and CDR2 FRNRAP. Following a re-call of the 5' RACE reads, TCRdb has one entry per CDR3 protein and lacks DNA. This sample's table has 160,000 or so distinct CDR3 sequences. Findings and caveats of the study: IBD-affected twins scored below their healthy co-twins in TCRbeta diversity (inverse Simpson).

Sequences were obtained from blood. The clonotype originates from a human donor with ulcerative colitis or Crohn's disease, or a healthy co-twin of an affected twin (not recorded which). The chain employs TRBV12-5 and TRBJ2-4; TCRdb proposes TRBD1, but this gene call is untestable without DNA. Here the CDR3 reads CASGPGHQDIQYF.